Sequencing of this T cell receptor (beta chain) was carried out in a study of cytomegalovirus exposure and HLA in healthy donors. The study's findings and limits: A later analysis found common viral pathogens apparently linked to several of the most significant clusters. A missense DCLRE1C variant was associated with V- and J-gene trimming of TCR beta chains in a later analysis, and an independent cohort replicated the association.

The CDR3 is 16 residues long. Germline-derived CDR1 and CDR2 are LNHDA and SQIVND (reference sequence). With V trimmed by 3 bases and J by 5 bases, 9 bases remained unmatched. The primer mix had 60 Vbeta and 13 Jbeta primers. Some clones are missing from TCRdb's copy, which holds only in-frame ones; the method was immunoSEQ multiplex PCR. The sample table includes around 190,000 clones. Concerning this clone: Its antigen remains unknown.

Healthy bone marrow donors made up the donor group. The receptor was isolated from a woman aged 25 to 39 in good health and CMV-seropositive. The rearrangement joins TRBV19 to TRBJ2-3; 9 bases align to TRBD2. Sequences were obtained from PBMCs. CDR3 region: CASSINPGLAGDTQYF. The CDR3 bases are TGTGCCAGTAGTATCAATCCGGGACTAGCAGGAGATACGCAGTATTTT. The whole variable domain, filled in from reference TRBV19 and TRBJ2-3, reads DGGITQSPKYLFRKEGQNVTLSCEQNLNHDAMYWYRQDPGQGLRLIYYSQIVNDFQKGDIAEGYSVSREKKESFPLTVTSAQKNPTAFYLCASSINPGLAGDTQYFGPGTRLTVL.